This T cell receptor (beta chain) was sequenced for a study of cytomegalovirus exposure and HLA in healthy donors. With respect to this clone: The antigen remains undetermined. A read error may produce the germline difference seen at one junction end.

The CDR3 covers 9 residues. Germline assignment: CDR1 DFQATT and CDR2 SNEGSKA (reference sequence). Points from the study as a whole: Investigators reported more than 150 TCR beta chains as tied to cytomegalovirus.

Profiled with immunoSEQ multiplex PCR; TCRdb holds only in-frame clones, not every one. This sample has about 120,000 clones, with approximately 91% found just once. V and J are TRBV20-1 and TRBJ1-2; 7 bases align to TRBD1. Sequences were obtained from PBMCs. The source of this sequence is a man aged 18 to 29 in good health and CMV-seropositive. CDR3 amino acids: CSASPRGSF. CDR3 DNA: TGCAGTGCTTCTCCCAGGGGGAGCTTC.